The sequence of this T cell receptor beta chain was determined in a study of T cells after yellow fever vaccination (dated by TCRdb to between 2019 and 2020). In the study overall: The SMART-Seq v4 Ultra Low Input RNA kit was used to prepare libraries from fractions with low cell numbers. To track T-cell clones before and after primary and booster YFV17D yellow fever vaccination, bulk TCR alpha and beta repertoires were sequenced longitudinally. Two healthy male donors made up the cohort, one aged 18 to 30 years and the other aged 30 to 40 years. Blood samples were taken at several timepoints before and after primary and secondary immunization, and bulk PBMC replicates and cell subsets were isolated.

Trimming at the junction amounts to 2 bases on V and 1 base on J, and the germline ends lie 11 bases apart. CDR1 and CDR2 (MNHEY, SVGEGT) derive from the germline V gene. From the cysteine through the phenylalanine, the CDR3 covers 15 amino acids. The kept DNA is CDR3 alone, 45 bases in frame from the first base. Notes on this clonotype: Its target antigen remains unknown. Per-base quality was not reported, and no clone a single base away is much larger than it.

TCR cDNA was synthesized by 5'RACE template switching, through which a universal primer site and unique molecular identifiers were introduced. Priming for cDNA synthesis came from both the TCR alpha and TCR beta constant segments. Library amplification involved two PCR steps, and the second step added sample barcodes and sequencing adapters. Sequencing of the libraries was done on either Illumina HiSeq 2500 (2x100 bp) or NovaSeq (2x150 bp). From the authors' description of their analysis: Demultiplexing of reads and collapsing into UMI consensus sequences were performed with MIGEC, and V(D)J alignment was carried out with MiXCR. Using edgeR on replicate PBMC samples, clonotypes were called vaccine-responding if FDR was below 0.01 and the log2 fold change was above 5 up to day 15. CD4 or CD8 identity was assigned to each bulk clonotype according to whether the clonotype was present at higher abundance in the sequenced CD4 repertoire or the sequenced CD8 repertoire. The public reads were run again by TCRdb, first through fastp at Q25 and then through MiXCR, and only productive beta chains were kept. Duplicate CDR3 protein sequences are folded into a single record with the most common DNA and genes. The V and J calls and clone size come from TCRdb's table, not from the authors' own analysis. The table for this sample lists around 400,000 distinct CDR3 sequences; more than 9% of them were counted only once. The ten most abundant clones make up less than 20% of the sample.

What the treatment or condition label conveys for this sample: live attenuated yellow fever vaccine strain. At each blood-draw timepoint, two biological replicates of bulk PBMCs were collected. A standard Ficoll-Paque protocol was used to isolate PBMCs from peripheral blood. TriZol was used to extract RNA from bulk PBMCs, CD4 and CD8 fractions, and dextramer-positive and dextramer-negative fractions. Broad study findings and their caveats: Most clones expanded after primary vaccination (almost 97% of CD4 and approximately 90% of CD8) were re-detected after the booster, suggesting that broad memory maintenance occurred. A small fraction of clonotypes showed up in both the CD4 and CD8 compartments, probably as a result of convergent recombination. Because only a couple of donors were included in the study, the extent to which the findings can be generalized is limited. Compared with the primary T-cell response, the secondary T-cell response was weaker but faster, peaking on day 5 rather than day 15. Because abundant contaminating clonotypes from the bulk population could be contained in FACS-sorted repertoires, computational filtering was required.

The receptor chain draws on TRBV6-2 or TRBV6-3 and TRBJ1-1; a tentative D match to TRBD1 spans 5 bases. The TCR comes from a man younger than 30 who received the YFV17D yellow fever vaccine. Sequenced here: PBMCs, sampled on the day of the first yellow fever vaccination. The CDR3 sequence is CASSYQMGENTEAFF. The sequenced DNA is TGTGCCAGCAGTTACCAAATGGGGGAGAACACTGAAGCTTTCTTT.